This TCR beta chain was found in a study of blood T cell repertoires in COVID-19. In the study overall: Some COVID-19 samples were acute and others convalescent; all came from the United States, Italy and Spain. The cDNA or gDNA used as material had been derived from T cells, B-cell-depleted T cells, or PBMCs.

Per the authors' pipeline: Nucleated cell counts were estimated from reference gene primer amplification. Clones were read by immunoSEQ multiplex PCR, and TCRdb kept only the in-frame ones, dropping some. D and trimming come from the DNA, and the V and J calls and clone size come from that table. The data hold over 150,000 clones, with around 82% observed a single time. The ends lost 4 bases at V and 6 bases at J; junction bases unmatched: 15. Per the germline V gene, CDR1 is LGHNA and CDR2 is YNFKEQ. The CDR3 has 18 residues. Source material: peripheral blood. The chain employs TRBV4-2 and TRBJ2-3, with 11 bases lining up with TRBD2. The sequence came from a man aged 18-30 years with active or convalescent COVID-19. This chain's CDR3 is CASSPRTSGRWAADTQYF. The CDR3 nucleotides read TGTGCCAGCAGCCCGCGGACTAGCGGGCGATGGGCGGCGGATACGCAGTATTTT.